This T cell receptor beta chain originates from a study of spatial heterogeneity in lung cancer. Study-level information: Mean representation of each unique TCR and UMI combination in the raw reads exceeded eight occurrences.

V was clipped by 3 bases and J by 2 bases, with 8 bases between them. This CDR3 contains 13 residues. The time point was: sample taken at primary tumor resection. Tumor, nontumor lung or frozen PBMC supplied whole RNA, sequenced without sorting. From the 5' RACE reads, TCRdb called clonotypes with MiXCR, one entry per CDR3 protein. Of about 92,000 distinct CDR3 sequences listed, approximately 12% are singletons. The input for sequencing was PBMCs, taken at surgery. The receptor was derived from a male donor with early-stage non-small cell lung cancer. The genes are TRBV12-3 or TRBV12-4 and TRBJ2-7; D remains unclear. This chain's CDR3 is CASSFARAYEQYF. In DNA, the CDR3 is TGTGCCAGCAGTTTCGCCAGAGCCTACGAGCAGTACTTC.